What follows are 17 T cell receptor beta chains derived from one specimen sequenced in a study of blood T cell repertoires in COVID-19. Method: immunoSEQ multiplex PCR; TCRdb's copy keeps in-frame clones and lacks some. Of about 170,000 clones detected, about 82% appear once; the ten largest clones hold about 7.3%. The source material was peripheral blood. The receptors were gathered from a man over 45 with active or convalescent COVID-19.

The chain employs TRBV24-1 and TRBJ2-1; 11 nucleotides agree with TRBD1. This CDR3 is 16 amino acids long. After removal of 4 bases from V and 10 bases from J, the junction contained 11 bases not matched to a gene. The germline V gene encodes CDR1 KGHDR and CDR2 SFDVKD. This CDR3 is CATSDLPGQGGQEQFF. The DNA of the CDR3 is TGTGCCACCAGTGACCTACCGGGACAGGGGGGTCAGGAGCAGTTCTTC.

This rearrangement joins TRBV7-3 to TRBJ2-3; D might be TRBD2 (5 bases). Germline-derived CDR1 and CDR2 are SGHTA and FQGTGA. V gave up 0 bases and J gave up 2 bases, with 6 bases separating them. The CDR3 is made up of 14 amino acids. The CDR3 reads CASSLTGDTDTQYF. CDR3 DNA: TGTGCCAGCAGCTTAACGGGAGACACAGATACGCAGTATTTT.

The chain is built from TRBV5-8 and TRBJ1-4; TRBD1 agrees at 8 bases. The CDR3 loop spans 16 amino acids. V lost 4 bases and J lost 0; bases outside the gene matches: 5. Germline CDR1 is SGHTS and CDR2 is YDEGEE. Written as DNA, the CDR3 is TGTGCCAGCAGCGCGACAGGGGTAGCAACTAATGAAAAACTGTTTTTT. This sequence encodes CASSATGVATNEKLFF. The full variable domain, its missing parts supplied by reference TRBV5-8 and TRBJ1-4, is EAGVTQSPTHLIKTRGQQATLRCSPISGHTSVYWYQQALGLGLQFLLWYDEGEERNRGNFPPRFSGRQFPNYSSELNVNALELEDSALYLCASSATGVATNEKLFFGSGTQLSVL.

The chain recombines TRBV7-3 with TRBJ2-3, with 8 bases matching TRBD2. Unmatched junction bases numbered 3, after V lost 5 bases and J lost 5 bases. This CDR3 contains 13 residues. Germline-derived CDR1 and CDR2 are SGHTA and FQGTGA. The CDR3 DNA follows: TGTGCCAGCAGCCGGGGGGGCCAAGATACGCAGTATTTT. This gives the protein CASSRGGQDTQYF.

This clone was observed a few times. The rearrangement joins TRBV19 to TRBJ2-5, with 9 bases aligning to TRBD2. This CDR3 comprises 14 residues. The germline CDR1 and CDR2 sequences are LNHDA and SQIVND (reference sequence). The V gene end was trimmed by 4 bases and the J gene end by 3 bases; junction bases not matched to a gene: 3. The CDR3, as DNA: TGTGCCAGTAGTAGCGGGAGGGGAAAAGAGACCCAGTACTTC. Protein sequence: CASSSGRGKETQYF.

The genes are TRBV29-1 and TRBJ2-5; 7 nucleotides align to TRBD1. Germline values: CDR1 SQVTM, CDR2 ANQGSEA. Germline trimming cut 6 bases from V and 2 bases from J; bases unmatched to any gene: 15. This CDR3 is 16 amino acids long. The CDR3 bases are TGCAGCGTGCCGGACAGGAAAAACCGAGGGCAAGAGACCCAGTACTTC. Translated: CSVPDRKNRGQETQYF.

This sequence joins TRBV5-1 and TRBJ2-2; 7 bases match TRBD2. Germline CDR1 reads SGHRS; CDR2 reads YFSETQ. J was trimmed by 0 bases and V by 0 bases; bases with no gene match: 5. The CDR3 length is 17 residues. The CDR3 region has the DNA TGCGCCAGCAGCTTGGATAGCGGGTACGCGAACACCGGGGAGCTGTTTTTT. Translating it yields CASSLDSGYANTGELFF.

The chain links TRBV5-6 to TRBJ1-3, with D uncertain. In germline, CDR1 is SGHDT, CDR2 YYEEEE. CDR3 size: 14 residues. Trimming removed 3 bases from V and 0 bases from J, with 7 bases in between. For the CDR3, the DNA is TGTGCCAGCAGCTCCCTGAGCTCTGGAAACACCATATATTTT. This codes for CASSSLSSGNTIYF. Based on the CDR3 plus reference TRBV5-6 and TRBJ1-3, the full variable domain is DAGVTQSPTHLIKTRGQQVTLRCSPKSGHDTVSWYQQALGQGPQFIFQYYEEEERQRGNFPDRFSGHQFPNYSSELNVNALLLGDSALYLCASSSLSSGNTIYFGEGSWLTVV.

The genes are TRBV27 and TRBJ1-2, with 11 bases fitting TRBD1. V trimming: 3 bases; J trimming: 3 bases; junction bases outside the gene matches: 9. Germline V gene data show CDR1 as MNHEY and CDR2 as SMNVEV (reference sequence). The length of the CDR3 is 17 residues. DNA for the CDR3: TGTGCCAGCAGTTTCAGGAGCCCGGGACAGGGGGACTATGGCTACACCTTC. Its protein product is CASSFRSPGQGDYGYTF.

The chain carries TRBV3-1 (or the pseudogene TRBV3-2) and TRBJ2-2; 8 bases fit TRBD2. The V gene end was trimmed by 2 bases and the J gene end by 1 base; junction bases not matched to a gene: 6. Germline loops: CDR1 LGHDT, CDR2 YNNKEL (reference sequence). CDR3 length: 17 residues. In nucleotides, the CDR3 is TGTGCCAGCAGCCAATGGCGGCTAGCGGGGAACACCGGGGAGCTGTTTTTT. It yields the protein CASSQWRLAGNTGELFF.

The rearrangement joins TRBV18 to TRBJ1-5; 8 nucleotides align to TRBD1. The V and J ends lost 3 bases and 2 bases, in that order; junction bases with no gene match: 6. Germline lookup yields CDR1 KGHSH and CDR2 LQKENI. This CDR3 is built from 16 residues. CDR3 nucleotides: TGTGCCAGCTCACCCAGGACAGGGTTGGGCAATCAGCCCCAGCATTTT. Protein sequence: CASSPRTGLGNQPQHF.

This clone was recorded a few times. The gene calls are TRBV7-2 and TRBJ1-6, with D unresolved. The V gene lost 7 bases and the J gene lost 6 bases, with 16 bases spanning the gap. The CDR3 contains 15 residues. Germline V gene sequence: CDR1 SGHTA, CDR2 FQGNSA. This CDR3 reads CASTLAGPSNSPLHF. The CDR3 coding sequence is TGTGCCAGCACCCTCGCGGGCCCATCTAATTCACCCCTCCACTTT.

For the CDR3, the DNA is TGTGCCAGCAGCCACCAATGGAGGACCACCGGGGAGCTGTTTTTT. Its translation: CASSHQWRTTGELFF. This chain joins TRBV3-1 (or the pseudogene TRBV3-2) and TRBJ2-2, with D possibly matching TRBD2 (5 bases). Germline V gives CDR1 LGHDT, CDR2 YNNKEL (reference sequence). The CDR3 is made up of 15 amino acids. The V end lost 3 bases, the J end lost 4 bases, and 12 bases lay between the germline ends.

This CDR3 is CASSFTDWWETQYF. The CDR3 DNA follows: TGCGCCAGCAGCTTCACGGACTGGTGGGAGACCCAGTACTTC. The V gene is TRBV5-1, the J gene TRBJ2-5; perhaps TRBD2 as D (5 bases). The CDR3 totals 14 residues. CDR1 is SGHRS, CDR2 YFSETQ, per germline. V was pared by 2 bases and J by 5 bases, with 13 bases between.

The chain links TRBV7-9 to TRBJ1-1; D gene uncertain. CDR1 and CDR2 from the germline V gene are SEHNR and FQNEAQ (reference sequence). The CDR3 is 14 residues long. Trimming left V 1 base short and J 3 bases short, with 9 bases between. The CDR3: CASSLDTADTEAFF. For the CDR3, the DNA is TGTGCCAGCAGCTTAGATACGGCGGACACTGAAGCTTTCTTT.

The chain is built from TRBV7-9 and TRBJ2-7; 12 positions match TRBD2. The CDR3 covers 14 residues. CDR1 SEHNR and CDR2 FQNEAQ come from the germline V gene (reference sequence). Unmatched junction bases numbered 2, after V lost 4 bases and J lost 4 bases. The CDR3 bases are TGTGCCAGCAGCTCGACTAGCGGGAGTTACGAGCAGTACTTC. Its protein product is CASSSTSGSYEQYF.

The J gene is TRBJ1-5, the V gene TRBV3-1 (or the pseudogene TRBV3-2); tentatively, D is TRBD1 (6 bases). V was shortened by 4 bases and J by 6 bases, with 16 bases between the two germline ends. Germline V gene lookup returns CDR1 LGHDT and CDR2 YNNKEL (reference sequence). The CDR3 loop spans 15 amino acids. CDR3 nucleotides: TGTGCCAGCAGCCGCGACAGGCGCACGGGTCAGCCCCAGCATTTT. Its protein is CASSRDRRTGQPQHF.